The next 28 T cell receptor beta chains were all read from a single sample in a study of regulatory T cells in long-lasting Graves disease. Time point noted: persistent/refractory GD, antithyroid drugs over 5 years with positive TRAb. The TCR library was made from RNA that had been extracted from PBMCs in TRIzol. Sequencing libraries for TCR beta were prepared with iRepertoire HTBI primers and Arm-PCR of CDR3 regions. TCRdb independently ran MiXCR on the multiplex PCR reads; one entry per CDR3 protein. The repertoire includes roughly 470,000 distinct CDR3 sequences, less than 25% of them detected once, and under 9% sits in the top ten. The sample was peripheral blood mononuclear cells (PBMCs), taken when the disease was refractory, from a patient treated with antithyroid drugs. The source of these receptors is a female donor with Graves disease.

With respect to this clonotype: This may be a read error, as it is one base from a much larger clone. The V gene is TRBV28, the J gene TRBJ1-4, with 10 bases identical to TRBD1. The CDR3 totals 15 residues. V lost 5 bases to trimming and J lost 12 bases; unmatched junction nucleotides: 12. Germline CDR1 reads MDHEN; CDR2 reads SYDVKM. This CDR3 reads CASSGPGQGNEELFF. DNA of the CDR3: TGTGCCAGCAGTGGGCCGGGACAGGGGAACGAAGAACTGTTTTTT. The full variable domain, rest sourced from reference TRBV28 and TRBJ1-4, is DVKVTQSSRYLVKRTGEKVFLECVQDMDHENMFWYRQDPGLGLRLIYFSYDVKMKEKGDIPEGYSVSREKKERFSLILESASTNQTSMYLCASSGPGQGNEELFFGSGTQLSVL.

A remark on this clonotype: This could be a read error, since a much larger clone is one nucleotide away. This CDR3 fails to terminate in the conserved phenylalanine or tryptophan, so it likely reflects a read error. The chain has TRBV28 and TRBJ2-5; D possibly uses TRBD1 or TRBD2 (5 bases each). The CDR3 length is 13 residues. The V end lost 6 bases, the J end lost 5 bases, and 13 bases lay between the germline ends. CDR1 and CDR2 (germline): MDHEN, SYDVKM. This chain's CDR3 is CASSGTGRETQYL. The CDR3 coding sequence is TGTGCCAGCAGCGGGACCGGGCGGGAGACCCAGTACCTC.

V usage is TRBV24-1 and J usage is TRBJ2-1; D unclear. There are 13 residues in the CDR3. V lost 4 bases to trimming and J lost 6 bases, with 9 bases between them. Germline V gene sequence: CDR1 KGHDR, CDR2 SFDVKD. The CDR3 sequence is CATSDTFLNEQFF. The CDR3 region has the DNA TGTGCCACCAGTGACACCTTCCTCAATGAGCAGTTCTTC.

This rearrangement joins TRBV27 to TRBJ2-1; 8 nucleotides agree with TRBD2. From germline, CDR1 is MNHEY and CDR2 SMNVEV (reference sequence). The CDR3 covers 15 residues. V was pared by 6 bases and J by 6 bases, with 10 bases of the junction left unmatched. The CDR3 sequence is CASRPRGEWVNEQFF. CDR3 DNA sequence: TGTGCCAGCAGACCGCGGGGGGAATGGGTCAATGAGCAGTTCTTC.

This clonotype came up a few times. The V gene is TRBV6-5, the J gene TRBJ2-5, with 7 positions matching TRBD1. Looked up from germline, CDR1 is MNHEY and CDR2 is SVGAGI. The CDR3 extends over 12 amino acids. Germline trimming cut 4 bases from V and 9 bases from J; bases unmatched to any gene: 5. The CDR3 loop is CASSSRQGSQYF. As DNA, the CDR3 is TGTGCCAGCAGTTCTCGACAGGGATCCCAGTACTTC.

This clonotype was counted at least ten times. This chain uses TRBV6-5 with TRBJ1-1; D is ambiguous. Per the germline V gene, CDR1 is MNHEY and CDR2 is SVGAGI. The CDR3 is made up of 15 amino acids. The V end was cut by 0 bases, the J end by 0 bases, with 8 bases between. The CDR3 nucleotides are TGTGCCAGCAGTTACTCGCGCACCGTGAACACTGAAGCTTTCTTT. This translates into CASSYSRTVNTEAFF.

This clonotype was counted ten times or more. The rearrangement joins TRBV12-3 or TRBV12-4 to TRBJ2-7, with D maybe TRBD1 (5 bases). The ends were cut back, 4 bases at V and 4 bases at J, with 8 bases in the middle. The CDR3 contains 12 residues. The chain's CDR3 is CASSSYRYEQYF. CDR3 DNA sequence: TGTGCCAGCAGTTCCTACAGGTACGAGCAGTACTTC.

This clonotype was found many times. J is TRBJ1-6 and V is TRBV2; D uncertain. The CDR3 spans 15 residues. Germline assignment: CDR1 SNHLY and CDR2 FYNNEI. Trimming removed 4 bases at V and 0 bases at J, with 7 bases between. For the CDR3, the DNA is TGTGCCAGCAGTGCGGAGAGCTCCTATAATTCACCCCTCCACTTT. Protein: CASSAESSYNSPLHF.

This chain connects TRBV7-9 to TRBJ2-4, with 7 nucleotides matching TRBD2. The germline V gene encodes CDR1 SEHNR and CDR2 FQNEAQ (reference sequence). The junction had 12 bases not matched to a gene; V was cut back by 8 bases and J by 5 bases. The CDR3 is 15 amino acids. The CDR3 region is CASSRGEGGQNIQYF. CDR3 nucleotides: TGTGCCAGCTCCCGGGGGGAGGGAGGCCAAAACATTCAGTACTTC.

This clonotype has more than one count but fewer than ten. The chain couples TRBV6-1 to TRBJ2-7; D is unclear. Between the trimmed V and J ends, which lost 5 bases and 7 bases, there was a span of 12 bases. The CDR3 contains 12 residues. Germline V gene data show CDR1 as MNHNS and CDR2 as SASEGT. The CDR3 bases are TGTGCCAGCAGTCGACTTGTGTGGGAGCAGTACTTC. Its translation: CASSRLVWEQYF.

This clonotype was detected a few times. V is TRBV2 and J is TRBJ2-7; D may match TRBD1 or TRBD2 (5 bases each). Germline V gene sequence: CDR1 SNHLY, CDR2 FYNNEI. The CDR3 spans 14 residues. V lost 6 bases and J lost 2, with 14 bases in between. The CDR3 nucleotides are TGTGCCAGCAGCTTCGGGGACGTTACCTACGAGCAGTACTTC. It is translated as CASSFGDVTYEQYF.

This clonotype was counted only a few times. The V gene is TRBV7-8, the J gene TRBJ1-4; 9 bases are a match to TRBD1. Germline loops: CDR1 SGHVS, CDR2 FQNEAQ. This CDR3 contains 17 residues. Trimming at V came to 0 bases and at J to 7 bases, leaving 9 bases not matched to a gene. The CDR3 nucleotides are TGTGCCAGCAGCTTAGCCGCTGCAACAGGGGGCAGTGAAAAACTGTTTTTT. Translated, it gives CASSLAAATGGSEKLFF.

This clonotype was detected only a few times. This chain connects TRBV5-1 to TRBJ2-2; 10 bases match TRBD2. The CDR3 is 16 amino acids. The V gene's germline CDR1 is SGHRS and CDR2 YFSETQ. The V and J ends lost 1 base and 6 bases, in that order; junction bases with no gene match: 6. Here the CDR3 reads CASSLNPSGSAGELFF. The CDR3 nucleotides read TGCGCCAGCAGCTTGAATCCTAGCGGGAGTGCCGGGGAGCTGTTTTTT. The whole variable domain, filled in from reference TRBV5-1 and TRBJ2-2, reads KAGVTQTPRYLIKTRGQQVTLSCSPISGHRSVSWYQQTPGQGLQFLFEYFSETQRNKGNFPGRFSGRQFSNSRSEMNVSTLELGDSALYLCASSLNPSGSAGELFFGEGSRLTVL.

This clonotype has at least ten counts. The chain is built from TRBV5-1 and TRBJ1-1; D remains ambiguous. Trimming cost V 0 bases and J 5 bases, with 14 bases left between them. The germline gives CDR1 SGHRS, CDR2 YFSETQ. The CDR3 spans 15 residues. CDR3 sequence reads: CASSLAGVGLTEAFF. CDR3 coding DNA: TGCGCCAGCAGCTTGGCCGGAGTAGGGTTGACTGAAGCTTTCTTT.

In its sample, this clonotype was seen many times. J is TRBJ2-7 and V is TRBV28; 8 bases align to TRBD2. The CDR3 consists of 14 residues. The germline V gene has CDR1 MDHEN and CDR2 SYDVKM. V was clipped by 5 bases and J by 4 bases; unmatched bases: 7. The CDR3 spells CASSPPGGVYEQYF. Written as DNA, the CDR3 is TGTGCCAGCAGTCCTCCGGGAGGGGTGTACGAGCAGTACTTC.

This clonotype was recorded many times. This chain connects TRBV12-3 or TRBV12-4 to TRBJ1-4, with a weak D call TRBD1 (6 bases). Trimming took 5 bases from V and 8 from J, leaving 15 bases between them. This CDR3 comprises 14 residues. This CDR3 reads CASSDRDNPEKLFF. CDR3 nucleotides: TGTGCCAGCAGTGACCGGGACAACCCAGAAAAACTGTTTTTT.

This clonotype was counted ten times or more. The rearrangement links TRBV20-1 to TRBJ2-7, with D perhaps matching TRBD1 or TRBD2 (5 bases each). Germline values: CDR1 DFQATT, CDR2 SNEGSKA (reference sequence). Trimming removed 1 base from V and 7 bases from J, with 20 bases in between. CDR3 length equals 15 residues. The CDR3, as DNA: TGCAGTGCTAGAGGACCTGGGGGAACGGTACATGAGCAGTACTTC. This gives the protein CSARGPGGTVHEQYF.

Ten or more counts support this clonotype. The chain couples TRBV12-3 or TRBV12-4 to TRBJ1-1, with a tentative D call TRBD1 (5 bases). V dropped 5 bases and J dropped 1 base, with 14 bases sitting between them. The CDR3 is 15 residues long. The CDR3 reads CASSPRGSPNTEAFF. The CDR3 DNA reads TGTGCCAGCAGTCCTAGGGGCAGCCCGAACACTGAAGCTTTCTTT.

The rearrangement joins TRBV6-1 to TRBJ1-1; maybe TRBD1 (5 bases). This CDR3 spans 17 amino acids. The ends were cut back, 6 bases at V and 1 base at J, with 21 bases in the middle. The germline gives CDR1 MNHNS, CDR2 SASEGT. This CDR3 reads CASRTRGGSAPNTEAFF. For the CDR3, the DNA is TGTGCCAGCAGGACACGGGGGGGGTCCGCACCGAACACTGAAGCTTTCTTT.

This clonotype was found a few times. The chain carries TRBV29-1 and TRBJ2-5, with 7 positions matching TRBD2. CDR1 is SQVTM and CDR2 is ANQGSEA in the germline V gene. The J segment lost 2 bases and the V segment lost 6 bases, leaving 6 bases of the junction unmatched. This CDR3 has 13 residues. The CDR3 is CSVGGRMQETQYF. The CDR3 nucleotides read TGCAGCGTGGGGGGGAGAATGCAAGAGACCCAGTACTTC.

This clonotype was seen many times. The chain links TRBV12-3 or TRBV12-4 to TRBJ2-2, with 8 bases matching TRBD2. V shed 2 bases and J 5 bases; nucleotides not matched to a gene: 4. This CDR3 spans 15 amino acids. The CDR3 loop is CASSLTGGWTGELFF. CDR3 coding DNA: TGTGCCAGCAGTTTAACGGGGGGGTGGACCGGGGAGCTGTTTTTT.

This clonotype was seen repeatedly, ten times or more. V gene TRBV7-2 combines with J gene TRBJ2-7, with 7 nucleotides matching TRBD2. The V gene end was trimmed by 4 bases and the J gene end by 1 base; junction bases not matched to a gene: 7. The V gene's germline CDR1 is SGHTA and CDR2 FQGNSA. The CDR3 extends over 15 amino acids. The CDR3 loop is CASSYSGGGSYEQYF. The CDR3 DNA sequence: TGTGCCAGCAGCTACTCGGGAGGAGGGTCCTACGAGCAGTACTTC.

The V and J genes are TRBV7-2 and TRBJ2-3; D call uncertain. V was clipped by 5 bases and J by 2 bases, with 11 bases between them. CDR1 is SGHTA and CDR2 is FQGNSA in the germline V gene. The CDR3 spans 14 residues. This CDR3 reads CASSPRPDTDTQYF. The CDR3 DNA reads as TGTGCCAGCAGCCCCCGCCCAGACACAGATACGCAGTATTTT.

J is TRBJ2-2 and V is TRBV20-1; 9 positions match TRBD2. The germline V gene encodes CDR1 DFQATT and CDR2 SNEGSKA (reference sequence). This CDR3 is 16 amino acids long. V lost 6 bases to trimming and J lost 0 bases; unmatched junction nucleotides: 8. The CDR3 DNA is TGCAGTGCCGACCTAGCGGGACCGGCGAACACCGGGGAGCTGTTTTTT. Residues: CSADLAGPANTGELFF.

This clonotype was observed a handful of times. The gene calls are TRBV10-3 and TRBJ2-2; 7 bases agree with TRBD2. J was trimmed by 7 bases and V by 7 bases; bases with no gene match: 6. CDR3 length: 13 amino acids. Per germline, CDR1 ENHRY and CDR2 SYGVKD. The CDR3 nucleotides are TGTGCCATCAAAGGGACTACCAACGGGGAGCTGTTTTTT. It encodes CAIKGTTNGELFF.

The chain employs TRBV14 and TRBJ2-5, with no clear D. CDR3 length: 13 amino acids. Germline assignment: CDR1 SGHDN and CDR2 FVKESK. V lost 2 bases, J lost 7 bases, and 11 bases lay in between. This CDR3 reads CASSQLSSGTQYF. The CDR3 DNA sequence: TGTGCCAGCAGCCAATTGTCGTCGGGGACCCAGTACTTC.

This clonotype was detected many times. This chain connects TRBV6-1 to TRBJ2-7, with D perhaps given as TRBD1 or TRBD2 (5 bases each). Trimming shortened V by 4 bases and J by 1 base, and 14 bases separated the two germline ends. Germline V lookup: CDR1 MNHNS, CDR2 SASEGT. CDR3 size: 15 residues. CDR3 region: CASSAGHGTSYEQYF. The CDR3 DNA reads TGTGCCAGCAGTGCTGGACATGGGACGTCCTACGAGCAGTACTTC.

In regard to this clonotype: Mismatch with germline at one junction end may stem from a read error. The chain is built from TRBV5-1 and TRBJ2-6, with 7 bases matching TRBD1. Germline-derived CDR1 and CDR2 are SGHRS and YFSETQ. The CDR3 loop spans 17 amino acids. Written as DNA, the CDR3 is TGCGCCAGCAGCTTTGACAGGGTTAGCTCTGGGGCCGACGTCCTGACTTTC. Residues: CASSFDRVSSGADVLTF.